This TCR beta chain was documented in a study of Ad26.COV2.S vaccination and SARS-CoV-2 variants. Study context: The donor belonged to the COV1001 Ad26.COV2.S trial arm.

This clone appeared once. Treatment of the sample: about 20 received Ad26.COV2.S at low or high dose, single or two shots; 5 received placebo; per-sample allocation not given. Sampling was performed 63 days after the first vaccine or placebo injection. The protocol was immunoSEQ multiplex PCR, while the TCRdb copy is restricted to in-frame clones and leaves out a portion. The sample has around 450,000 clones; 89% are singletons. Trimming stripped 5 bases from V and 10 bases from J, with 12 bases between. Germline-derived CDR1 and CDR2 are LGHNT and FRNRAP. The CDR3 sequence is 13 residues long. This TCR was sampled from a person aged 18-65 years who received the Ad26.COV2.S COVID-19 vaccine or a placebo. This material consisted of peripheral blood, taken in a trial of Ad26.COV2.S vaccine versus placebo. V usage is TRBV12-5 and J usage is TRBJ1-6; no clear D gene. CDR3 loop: CASGTEESSPLHF. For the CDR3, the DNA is TGTGCTAGTGGTACCGAGGAATCCTCACCCCTCCACTTT.